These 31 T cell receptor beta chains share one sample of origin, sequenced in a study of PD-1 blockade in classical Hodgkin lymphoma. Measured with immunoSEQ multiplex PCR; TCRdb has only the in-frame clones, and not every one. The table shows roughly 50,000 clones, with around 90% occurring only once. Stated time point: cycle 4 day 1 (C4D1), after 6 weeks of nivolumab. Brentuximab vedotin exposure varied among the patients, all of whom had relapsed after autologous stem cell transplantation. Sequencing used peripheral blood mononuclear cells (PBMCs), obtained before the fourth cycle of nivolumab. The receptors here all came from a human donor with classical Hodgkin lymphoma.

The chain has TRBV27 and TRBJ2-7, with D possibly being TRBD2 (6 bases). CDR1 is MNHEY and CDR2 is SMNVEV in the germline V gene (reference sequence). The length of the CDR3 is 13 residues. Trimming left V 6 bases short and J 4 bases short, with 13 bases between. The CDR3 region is CASSLTAGYEQYF. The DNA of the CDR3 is TGTGCCAGCAGCCTGACAGCGGGTTACGAGCAGTACTTC.

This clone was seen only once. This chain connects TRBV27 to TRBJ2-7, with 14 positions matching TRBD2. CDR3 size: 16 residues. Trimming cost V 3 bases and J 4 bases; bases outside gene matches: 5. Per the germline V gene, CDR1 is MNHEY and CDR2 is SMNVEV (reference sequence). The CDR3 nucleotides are TGTGCCAGCAGTTTGAGGGGGACTAGCGGGAGATACGAGCAGTACTTC. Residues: CASSLRGTSGRYEQYF.

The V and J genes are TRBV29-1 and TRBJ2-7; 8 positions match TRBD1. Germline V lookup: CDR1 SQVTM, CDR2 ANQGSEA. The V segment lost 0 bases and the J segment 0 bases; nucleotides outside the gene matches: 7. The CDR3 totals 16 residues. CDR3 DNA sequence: TGCAGCGTTGAAGAAACCGGGACAGGACTCTCCTACGAGCAGTACTTC. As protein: CSVEETGTGLSYEQYF.

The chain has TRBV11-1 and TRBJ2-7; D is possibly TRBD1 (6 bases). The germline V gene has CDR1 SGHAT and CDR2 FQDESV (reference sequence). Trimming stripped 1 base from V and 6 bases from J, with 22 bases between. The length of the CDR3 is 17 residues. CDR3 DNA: TGTGCCAGCAGCTTAGTAGAGAGGGGTCCACAGGGCCGCGAGCAGTACTTC. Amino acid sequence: CASSLVERGPQGREQYF.

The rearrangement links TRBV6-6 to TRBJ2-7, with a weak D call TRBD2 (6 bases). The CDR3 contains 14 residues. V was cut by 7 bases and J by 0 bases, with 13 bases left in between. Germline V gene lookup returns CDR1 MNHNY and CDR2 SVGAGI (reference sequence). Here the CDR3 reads CASTQSGYSYEQYF. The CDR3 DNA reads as TGTGCCAGCACCCAGAGCGGGTACTCCTACGAGCAGTACTTC.

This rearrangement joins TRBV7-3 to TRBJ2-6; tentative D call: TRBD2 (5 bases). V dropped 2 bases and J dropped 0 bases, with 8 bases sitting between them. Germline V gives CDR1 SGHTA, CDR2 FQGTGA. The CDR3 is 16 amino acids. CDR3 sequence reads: CASSLEGYSGANVLTF. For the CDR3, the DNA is TGTGCCAGCAGCTTAGAGGGATACTCTGGGGCCAACGTCCTGACTTTC.

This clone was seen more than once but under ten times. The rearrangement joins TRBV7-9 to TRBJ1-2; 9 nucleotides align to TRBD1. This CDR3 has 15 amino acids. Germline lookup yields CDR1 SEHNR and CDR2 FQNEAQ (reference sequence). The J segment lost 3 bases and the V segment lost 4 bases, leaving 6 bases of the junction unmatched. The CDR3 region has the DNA TGTGCCAGCAGCTCCCCGGACAGGGGAGACTATGGCTACACCTTC. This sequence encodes CASSSPDRGDYGYTF.

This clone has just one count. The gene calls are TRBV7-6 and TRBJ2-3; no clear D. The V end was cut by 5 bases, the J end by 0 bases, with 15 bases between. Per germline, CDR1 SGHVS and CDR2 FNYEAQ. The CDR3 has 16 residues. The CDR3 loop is CASSPVVAASTDTQYF. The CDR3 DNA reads TGTGCCAGCAGCCCGGTCGTGGCTGCTAGCACAGATACGCAGTATTTT.

Here the CDR3 reads CASSILAATHTGELFF. Here the CDR3 DNA reads TGTGCCAGTAGTATACTAGCGGCGACTCACACCGGGGAGCTGTTTTTT. The chain joins TRBV19 to TRBJ2-2, with TRBD2 identical over 7 bases. Germline V gene data show CDR1 as LNHDA and CDR2 as SQIVND (reference sequence). Losses at the gene ends were 2 bases for V and 3 bases for J; bases not matched to a gene: 6. This CDR3 is built from 16 residues.

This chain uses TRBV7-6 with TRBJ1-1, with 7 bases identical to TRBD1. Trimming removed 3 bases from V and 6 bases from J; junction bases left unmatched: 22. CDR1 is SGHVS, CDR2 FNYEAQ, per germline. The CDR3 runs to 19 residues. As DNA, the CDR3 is TGTGCCAGCAGCTTGGGCCCTAGGACAGGCTCTTGGCCACCTGCTGAAGCTTTCTTT. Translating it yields CASSLGPRTGSWPPAEAFF.

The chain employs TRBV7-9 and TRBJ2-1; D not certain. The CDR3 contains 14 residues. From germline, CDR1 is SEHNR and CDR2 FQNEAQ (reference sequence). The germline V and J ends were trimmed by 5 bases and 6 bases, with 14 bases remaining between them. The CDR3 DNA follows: TGTGCCAGCAGCCCCACCCTAGGAGTCAATGAGCAGTTCTTC. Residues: CASSPTLGVNEQFF.

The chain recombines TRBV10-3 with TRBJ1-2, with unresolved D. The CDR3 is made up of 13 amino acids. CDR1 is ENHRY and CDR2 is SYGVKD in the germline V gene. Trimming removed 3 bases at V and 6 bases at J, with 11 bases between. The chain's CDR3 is CAISDIQSDGYTF. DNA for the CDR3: TGTGCCATCAGTGATATCCAATCGGATGGCTACACCTTC.

The DNA for the CDR3 is TGCGCCAGCAGCGAATCGGACACAAGCAATCAGCCCCAGCATTTT. Amino acids: CASSESDTSNQPQHF. The gene calls are TRBV4-1 and TRBJ1-5, with D perhaps TRBD1 (5 bases). Germline V gene sequence: CDR1 MGHRA, CDR2 YSYEKL. Trimming stripped 5 bases from V and 1 base from J, with 12 bases between. The CDR3 has 15 amino acids.

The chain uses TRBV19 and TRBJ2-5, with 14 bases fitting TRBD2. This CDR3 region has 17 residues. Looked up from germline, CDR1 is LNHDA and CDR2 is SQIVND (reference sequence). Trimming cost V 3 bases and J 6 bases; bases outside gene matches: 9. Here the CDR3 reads CASSIRLAGGLTKTQYF. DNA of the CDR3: TGTGCCAGTAGTATCCGACTAGCGGGAGGGTTAACGAAGACCCAGTACTTC. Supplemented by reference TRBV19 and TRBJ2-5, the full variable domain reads DGGITQSPKYLFRKEGQNVTLSCEQNLNHDAMYWYRQDPGQGLRLIYYSQIVNDFQKGDIAEGYSVSREKKESFPLTVTSAQKNPTAFYLCASSIRLAGGLTKTQYFGPGTRLLVL.

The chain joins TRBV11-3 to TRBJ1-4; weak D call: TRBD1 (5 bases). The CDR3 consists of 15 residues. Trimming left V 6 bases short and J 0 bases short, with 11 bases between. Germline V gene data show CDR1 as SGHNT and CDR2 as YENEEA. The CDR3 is CASRQGRATNEKLFF. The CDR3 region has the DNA TGTGCCAGCAGGCAGGGTCGGGCAACTAATGAAAAACTGTTTTTT.

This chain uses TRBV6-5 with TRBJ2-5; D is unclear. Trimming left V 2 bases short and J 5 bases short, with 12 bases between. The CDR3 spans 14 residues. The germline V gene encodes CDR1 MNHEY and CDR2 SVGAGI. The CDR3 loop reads CASSYSASLETQYF. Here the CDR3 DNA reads TGTGCCAGCAGTTACAGCGCGAGTTTGGAGACCCAGTACTTC.

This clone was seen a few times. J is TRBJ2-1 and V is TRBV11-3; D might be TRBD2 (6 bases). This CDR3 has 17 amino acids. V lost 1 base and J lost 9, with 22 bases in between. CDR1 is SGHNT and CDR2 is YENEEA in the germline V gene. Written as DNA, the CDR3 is TGTGCCAGCAGCTTAGGGGGTTCTAGCGAGGGGTCAGGTGAGCAGTTCTTC. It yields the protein CASSLGGSSEGSGEQFF. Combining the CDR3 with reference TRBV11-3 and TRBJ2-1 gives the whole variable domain EAGVVQSPRYKIIEKKQPVAFWCNPISGHNTLYWYLQNLGQGPELLIRYENEEAVDDSQLPKDRFSAERLKGVDSTLKIQPAELGDSAVYLCASSLGGSSEGSGEQFFGPGTRLTVL.

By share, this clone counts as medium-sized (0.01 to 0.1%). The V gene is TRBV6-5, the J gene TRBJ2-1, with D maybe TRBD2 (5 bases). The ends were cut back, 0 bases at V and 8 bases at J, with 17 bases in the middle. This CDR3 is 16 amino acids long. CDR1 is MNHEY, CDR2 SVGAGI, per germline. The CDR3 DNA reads TGTGCCAGCAGTTACTCGAGCGGTTTTTCCCTCGATGAGCAGTTCTTC. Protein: CASSYSSGFSLDEQFF.

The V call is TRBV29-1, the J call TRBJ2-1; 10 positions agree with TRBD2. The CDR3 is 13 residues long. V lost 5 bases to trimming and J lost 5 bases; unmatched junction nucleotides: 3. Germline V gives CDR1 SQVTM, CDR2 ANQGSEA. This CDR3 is CSVSGRVNNEQFF. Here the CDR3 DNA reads TGCAGCGTTAGCGGGAGGGTAAACAATGAGCAGTTCTTC.

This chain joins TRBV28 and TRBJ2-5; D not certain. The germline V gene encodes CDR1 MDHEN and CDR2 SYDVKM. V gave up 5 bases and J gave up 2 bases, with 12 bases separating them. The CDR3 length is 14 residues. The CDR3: CASSPPDSQETQYF. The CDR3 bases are TGTGCCAGCAGTCCCCCTGATTCACAAGAGACCCAGTACTTC.

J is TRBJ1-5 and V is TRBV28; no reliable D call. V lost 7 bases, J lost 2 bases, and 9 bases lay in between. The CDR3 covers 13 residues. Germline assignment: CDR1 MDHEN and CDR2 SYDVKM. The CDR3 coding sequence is TGTGCCAGCATGAGGGATGGCAATCAGCCCCAGCATTTT. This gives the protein CASMRDGNQPQHF. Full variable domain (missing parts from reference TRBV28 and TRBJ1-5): DVKVTQSSRYLVKRTGEKVFLECVQDMDHENMFWYRQDPGLGLRLIYFSYDVKMKEKGDIPEGYSVSREKKERFSLILESASTNQTSMYLCASMRDGNQPQHFGDGTRLSIL.

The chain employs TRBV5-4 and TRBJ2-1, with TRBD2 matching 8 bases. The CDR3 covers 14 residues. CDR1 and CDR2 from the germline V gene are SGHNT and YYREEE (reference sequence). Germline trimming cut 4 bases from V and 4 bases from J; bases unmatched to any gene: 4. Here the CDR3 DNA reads TGTGCCAGCAGCCACCGGGGGGGTTACAATGAGCAGTTCTTC. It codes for CASSHRGGYNEQFF.

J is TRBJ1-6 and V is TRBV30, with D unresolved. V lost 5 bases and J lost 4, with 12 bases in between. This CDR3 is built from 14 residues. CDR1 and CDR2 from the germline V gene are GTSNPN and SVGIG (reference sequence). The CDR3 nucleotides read TGTGCCTGGGCCCCGGGGTCTTATAATTCACCCCTCCACTTT. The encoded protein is CAWAPGSYNSPLHF.

As DNA, the CDR3 is TGTGCCAGCAGCGCCGGGGTTAACAATGAGCAGTTCTTC. This sequence encodes CASSAGVNNEQFF. This chain connects TRBV6-4 to TRBJ2-1; TRBD2 is a possible D gene (5 bases). The CDR3 sequence is 13 residues long. Germline CDR1 and CDR2: MRHNA and SNTAGT. The V gene lost 6 bases and the J gene lost 5 bases, with 11 bases spanning the gap.

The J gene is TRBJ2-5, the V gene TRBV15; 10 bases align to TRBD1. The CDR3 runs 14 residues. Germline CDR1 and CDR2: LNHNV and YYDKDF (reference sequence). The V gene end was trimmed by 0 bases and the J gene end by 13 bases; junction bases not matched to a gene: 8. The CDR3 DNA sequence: TGTGCCACCAGCAGAGAGGGACAGGGGCACCTTCGGTACTTC. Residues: CATSREGQGHLRYF.

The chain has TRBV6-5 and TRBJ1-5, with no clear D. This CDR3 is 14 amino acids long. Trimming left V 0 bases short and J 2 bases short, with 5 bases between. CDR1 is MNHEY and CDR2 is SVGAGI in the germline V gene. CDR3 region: CASSYSGGNQPQHF. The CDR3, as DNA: TGTGCCAGCAGTTACTCAGGCGGCAATCAGCCCCAGCATTTT.

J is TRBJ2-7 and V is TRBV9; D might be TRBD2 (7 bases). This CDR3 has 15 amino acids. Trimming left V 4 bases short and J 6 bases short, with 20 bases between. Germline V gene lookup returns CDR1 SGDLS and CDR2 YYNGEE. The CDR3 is CASSPLGRGGGEQYF. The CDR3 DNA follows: TGTGCCAGCAGCCCCCTGGGCCGGGGAGGGGGCGAGCAGTACTTC.

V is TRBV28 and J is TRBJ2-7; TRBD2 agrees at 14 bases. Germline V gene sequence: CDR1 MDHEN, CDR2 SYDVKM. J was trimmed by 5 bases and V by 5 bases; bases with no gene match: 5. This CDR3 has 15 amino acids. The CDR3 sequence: CASSGGTSGRDEQYF. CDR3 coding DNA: TGTGCCAGCAGTGGCGGGACTAGCGGGAGAGACGAGCAGTACTTC. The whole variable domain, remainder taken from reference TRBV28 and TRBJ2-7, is DVKVTQSSRYLVKRTGEKVFLECVQDMDHENMFWYRQDPGLGLRLIYFSYDVKMKEKGDIPEGYSVSREKKERFSLILESASTNQTSMYLCASSGGTSGRDEQYFGPGTRLTVT.

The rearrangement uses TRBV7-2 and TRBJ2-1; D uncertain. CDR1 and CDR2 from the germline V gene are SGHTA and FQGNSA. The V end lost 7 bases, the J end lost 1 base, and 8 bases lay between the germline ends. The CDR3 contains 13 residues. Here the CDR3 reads CASTASSYNEQFF. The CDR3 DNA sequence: TGTGCCAGCACCGCTTCATCCTACAATGAGCAGTTCTTC.

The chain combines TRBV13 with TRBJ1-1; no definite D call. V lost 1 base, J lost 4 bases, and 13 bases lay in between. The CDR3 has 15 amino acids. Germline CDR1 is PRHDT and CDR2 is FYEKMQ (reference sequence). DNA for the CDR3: TGTGCCAGCAGCTTAGATTTCCGGGAGGGCACTGAAGCTTTCTTT. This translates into CASSLDFREGTEAFF.

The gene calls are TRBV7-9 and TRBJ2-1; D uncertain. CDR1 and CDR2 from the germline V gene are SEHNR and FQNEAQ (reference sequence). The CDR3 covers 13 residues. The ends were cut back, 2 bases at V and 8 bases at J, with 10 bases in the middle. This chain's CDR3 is CASSLPPGYEQFF. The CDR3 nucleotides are TGTGCCAGCAGCTTACCCCCTGGCTATGAGCAGTTCTTC.